These T cell receptor beta chains were read from a single sample in a study of regulatory T cells in long-lasting Graves disease. TCRdb fed the multiplex PCR reads into MiXCR, producing one record per CDR3 protein. The sample contains 500,000 or so distinct CDR3 sequences, about 16% of which appear only once. A further study also used this sample, focusing on T cells in Graves' hyperthyroidism and ophthalmopathy.

The input for sequencing was peripheral blood mononuclear cells (PBMCs), taken at new diagnosis, from a patient treated with antithyroid drugs. The origin of the receptors is a woman aged 40-65 years with Graves disease. Both conserved end residues are part of each CDR3. D genes are given only for firm matches.

D gene	J gene	V gene	CDR3 length	CDR3 protein
-	TRBJ2-7	TRBV27	13	CASSWAQNYEQYF
-	TRBJ1-6	TRBV10-1	14	CASSEGSHNSPLHF
-	TRBJ1-2	TRBV6-1	13	CAIRAGPIDGYTF
-	TRBJ2-5	TRBV10-1	11	CATATGETQYF
-	TRBJ1-5	TRBV28	15	CASRPRDTTNQPQHF
-	TRBJ1-1	TRBV5-1	16	CASSLDEGSGNTEAFF
-	TRBJ2-5	TRBV5-1	17	CASSLSPRGGAQETQYF
TRBD1	TRBJ1-2	TRBV2	16	CASRDNTGQGDYGYTF
-	TRBJ1-1	TRBV6-9	15	CASSYRWGGDTEAFF
-	TRBJ1-2	TRBV11-2	15	CASSRARGLHYGYTF
TRBD2	TRBJ2-7	TRBV11-2	15	CASVGGVGAPYEQYF
TRBD1	TRBJ2-2	TRBV24-1	16	CATSDSGQGPTGELFF
-	TRBJ2-1	TRBV2	15	CASSEVERFYNEQFF
TRBD1	TRBJ1-2	TRBV5-5	16	CASSSIFSTGPDGYTF
-	TRBJ2-2	TRBV20-1	13	CSASAPSTGELFF
-	TRBJ1-6	TRBV5-1	15	CASSFELSYNSPLHF
TRBD2	TRBJ2-7	TRBV6-1	13	CAARRGADYEQYF
TRBD1	TRBJ2-3	TRBV6-1	19	CASSGPILRDRDNPDTQYF
TRBD1	TRBJ2-6	TRBV13	17	CASSPLQGGTGANVLTF
-	TRBJ2-2	TRBV11-2	17	CASSLPGGAENTGELFF
-	TRBJ1-5	TRBV2	14	CASSELAVGRPQHF
-	TRBJ2-5	TRBV12-3/TRBV12-4	14	CASSFPGEEETQYF
TRBD1	TRBJ1-4	TRBV11-2	19	CASSPPLGTGGSFNEKLFF
-	TRBJ2-7	TRBV6-1	15	CASSPSGGTTYEQYF
TRBD1	TRBJ2-5	TRBV12-5	15	CASGFGTGGGETQYF
-	TRBJ1-2	TRBV6-1	13	CASSRGGGYGYTF
-	TRBJ1-1	TRBV5-1	16	CASNLAPGRAETEAFF
TRBD2	TRBJ2-2	TRBV9	14	CASSVGGGTGELFF
-	TRBJ2-1	TRBV2	16	CASKGVEGAGYNEQFF